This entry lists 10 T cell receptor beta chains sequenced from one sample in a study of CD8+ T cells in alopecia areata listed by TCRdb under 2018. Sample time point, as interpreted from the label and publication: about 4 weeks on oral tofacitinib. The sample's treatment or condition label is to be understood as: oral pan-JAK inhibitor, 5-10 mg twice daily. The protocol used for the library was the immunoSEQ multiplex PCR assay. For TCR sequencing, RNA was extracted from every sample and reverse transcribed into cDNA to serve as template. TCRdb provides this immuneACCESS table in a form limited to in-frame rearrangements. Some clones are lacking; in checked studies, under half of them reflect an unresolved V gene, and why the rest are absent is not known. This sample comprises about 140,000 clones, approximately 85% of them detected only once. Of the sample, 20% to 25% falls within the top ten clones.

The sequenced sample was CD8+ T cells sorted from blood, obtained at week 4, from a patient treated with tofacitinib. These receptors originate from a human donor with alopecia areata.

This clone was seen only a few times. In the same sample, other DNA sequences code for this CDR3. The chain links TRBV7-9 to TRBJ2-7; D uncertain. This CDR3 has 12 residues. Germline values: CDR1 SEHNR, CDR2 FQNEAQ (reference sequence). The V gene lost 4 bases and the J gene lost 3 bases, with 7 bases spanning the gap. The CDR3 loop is CASSSGVYEQYF. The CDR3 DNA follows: TGTGCCAGCAGCTCTGGGGTCTACGAGCAGTACTTC. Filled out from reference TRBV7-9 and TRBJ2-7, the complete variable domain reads DTGVSQNPRHKITKRGQNVTFRCDPISEHNRLYWYRQTLGQGPEFLTYFQNEAQLEKSRLLSDRFSAERPKGSFSTLEIQRTEQGDSAMYLCASSSGVYEQYFGPGTRLTVT.

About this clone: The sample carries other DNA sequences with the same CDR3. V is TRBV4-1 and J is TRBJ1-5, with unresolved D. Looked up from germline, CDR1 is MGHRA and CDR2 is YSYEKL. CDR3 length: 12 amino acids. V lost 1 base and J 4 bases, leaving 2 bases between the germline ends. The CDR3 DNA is TGCGCCAGCAGCCAAGGAAATCAGCCCCAGCATTTT. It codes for CASSQGNQPQHF.

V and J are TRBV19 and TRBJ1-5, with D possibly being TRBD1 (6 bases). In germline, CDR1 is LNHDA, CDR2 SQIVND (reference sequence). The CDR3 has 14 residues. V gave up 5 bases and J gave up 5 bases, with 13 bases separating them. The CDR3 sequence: CASSSTGPHQPQHF. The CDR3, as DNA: TGTGCCAGTAGTTCAACAGGGCCCCATCAGCCCCAGCATTTT. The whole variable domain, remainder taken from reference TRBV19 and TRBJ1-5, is DGGITQSPKYLFRKEGQNVTLSCEQNLNHDAMYWYRQDPGQGLRLIYYSQIVNDFQKGDIAEGYSVSREKKESFPLTVTSAQKNPTAFYLCASSSTGPHQPQHFGDGTRLSIL.

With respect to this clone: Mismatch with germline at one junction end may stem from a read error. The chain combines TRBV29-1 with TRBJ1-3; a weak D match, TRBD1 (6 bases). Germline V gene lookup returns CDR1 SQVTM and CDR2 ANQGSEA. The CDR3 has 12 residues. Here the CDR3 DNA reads TGCAGCGTTGAAGGGGGCACAGGGAGCTTACGTTTT. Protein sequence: CSVEGGTGSLRF.

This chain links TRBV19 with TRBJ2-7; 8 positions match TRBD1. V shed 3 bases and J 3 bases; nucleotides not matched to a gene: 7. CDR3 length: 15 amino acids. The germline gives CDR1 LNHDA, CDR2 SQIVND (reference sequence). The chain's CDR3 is CASSIAGGESYEQYF. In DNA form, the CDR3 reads TGTGCCAGTAGTATCGCAGGGGGCGAGAGCTACGAGCAGTACTTC.

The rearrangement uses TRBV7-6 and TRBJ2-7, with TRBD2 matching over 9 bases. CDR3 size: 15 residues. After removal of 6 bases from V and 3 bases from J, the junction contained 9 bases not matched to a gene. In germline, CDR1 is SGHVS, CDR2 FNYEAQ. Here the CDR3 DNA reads TGTGCCAGCAGTATTGGGACTAGCTTAAACTACGAGCAGTACTTC. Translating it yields CASSIGTSLNYEQYF.

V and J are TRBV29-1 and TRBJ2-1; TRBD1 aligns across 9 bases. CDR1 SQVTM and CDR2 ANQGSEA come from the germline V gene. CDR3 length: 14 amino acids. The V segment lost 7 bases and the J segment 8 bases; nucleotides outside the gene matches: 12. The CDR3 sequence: CSANLGQGPHEQFF. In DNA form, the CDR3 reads TGCAGCGCCAACCTGGGACAGGGACCTCATGAGCAGTTCTTC.

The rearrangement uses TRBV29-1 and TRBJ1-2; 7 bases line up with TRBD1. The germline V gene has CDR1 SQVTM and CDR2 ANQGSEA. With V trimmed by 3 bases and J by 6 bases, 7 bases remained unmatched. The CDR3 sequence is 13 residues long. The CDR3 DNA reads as TGCAGCGTTGAGAGGGCGACAGGGAATGGCTACACCTTC. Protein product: CSVERATGNGYTF.

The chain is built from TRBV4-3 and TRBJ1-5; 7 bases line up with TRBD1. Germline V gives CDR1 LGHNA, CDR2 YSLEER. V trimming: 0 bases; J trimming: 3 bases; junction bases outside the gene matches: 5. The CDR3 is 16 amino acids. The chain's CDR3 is CASSQDDRESNQPQHF. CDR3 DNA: TGCGCCAGCAGCCAAGACGACAGGGAGTCCAATCAGCCCCAGCATTTT.

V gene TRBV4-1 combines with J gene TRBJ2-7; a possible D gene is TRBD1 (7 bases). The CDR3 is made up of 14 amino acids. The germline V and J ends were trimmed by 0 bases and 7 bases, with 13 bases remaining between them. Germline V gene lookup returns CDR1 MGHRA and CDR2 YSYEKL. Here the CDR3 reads CASSQDRSGGEQYF. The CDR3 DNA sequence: TGCGCCAGCAGCCAAGATCGCTCAGGGGGGGAGCAGTACTTC.